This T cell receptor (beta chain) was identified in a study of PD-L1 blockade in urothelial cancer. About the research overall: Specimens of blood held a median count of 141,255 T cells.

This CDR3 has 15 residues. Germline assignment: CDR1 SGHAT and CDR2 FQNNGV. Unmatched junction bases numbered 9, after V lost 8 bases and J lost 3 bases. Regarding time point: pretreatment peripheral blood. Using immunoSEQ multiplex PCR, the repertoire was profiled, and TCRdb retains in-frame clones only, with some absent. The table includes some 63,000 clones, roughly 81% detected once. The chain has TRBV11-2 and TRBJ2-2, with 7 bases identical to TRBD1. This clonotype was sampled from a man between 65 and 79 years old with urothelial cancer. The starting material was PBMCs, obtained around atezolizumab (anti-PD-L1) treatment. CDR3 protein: CASGRQGFDTGELFF. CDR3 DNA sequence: TGTGCCAGCGGCCGACAGGGCTTTGACACCGGGGAGCTGTTTTTT. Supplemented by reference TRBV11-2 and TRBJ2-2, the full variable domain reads EAGVAQSPRYKIIEKRQSVAFWCNPISGHATLYWYQQILGQGPKLLIQFQNNGVVDDSQLPKDRFSAERLKGVDSTLKIQPAKLEDSAVYLCASGRQGFDTGELFFGEGSRLTVL.